The rows below give T cell receptor beta chains drawn from one sample of a study of cytomegalovirus exposure and HLA in healthy donors. The protocol was immunoSEQ multiplex PCR, while the TCRdb copy is restricted to in-frame clones and leaves out a portion. The data contain roughly 71,000 clones, about 95% of them seen just once; the ten biggest clones take up 0.5% to 0.75%. Source material: PBMCs. The origin of the receptors is a woman between 18 and 30 years old in good health and CMV-seronegative. Both conserved end residues are part of each CDR3. A D gene is named only where the DNA matches it firmly. Where a row states a size, it is once, few, many or the class of an expanded clone; other rows omit it.

>.|TRBJ2-2|TRBV25-1|.|15
TGTGCCAGCTTACAAAATGTCCCGAACACCGGGGAGCTGTTTTTT
CASLQNVPNTGELFF
>.|TRBJ2-7|TRBV19|TRBD2|18
TGTGCCAGTAGTAGCCCCCCGGGGAGCGGGGTCCCCCCCCACGAGCAGTACTTC
CASSSPPGSGVPPHEQYF
>.|TRBJ1-6|TRBV10-2|TRBD1|17
TGCGCCAGCAGTGATACCGGGACAGGGGGCAAGAATTCACCCCTCCACTTT
CASSDTGTGGKNSPLHF
>once|TRBJ1-2|TRBV30|.|12
TGTGCCTGGAGTGTTGGGGGAGGGGGCTACACCTTC
CAWSVGGGGYTF
>.|TRBJ2-1|TRBV5-4|TRBD2|16
TGTGCCAGCAGCTCGCGGGGGGGCCGGGGTTGGGATGAGCAGTTCTTC
CASSSRGGRGWDEQFF
>.|TRBJ2-3|TRBV29-1|TRBD2|14
TGCAGCGTGTCCGGGACTAGCGGGGGTGATACGCAGTATTTT
CSVSGTSGGDTQYF
>.|TRBJ1-1|TRBV11-2|.|16
TGTGCCAGCAGCTTAGTTTCCAGGGTCGGGAACACTGAAGCTTTCTTT
CASSLVSRVGNTEAFF
>.|TRBJ2-7|TRBV14|.|15
TGTGCCAGCAGCCTCCTCGGCGGAAGCTCCTACGAGCAGTACTTC
CASSLLGGSSYEQYF
>.|TRBJ2-1|TRBV5-6|TRBD1|14
TGTGCCAGCAGCTTAGGGGGCCCGGACAATGAGCAGTTCTTC
CASSLGGPDNEQFF
>.|TRBJ1-6|TRBV7-9|.|15
TGTGCCAGCAGCCGGGGGAGCTCCTATAATTCACCCCTCCACTTT
CASSRGSSYNSPLHF
>.|TRBJ2-2|TRBV7-8|TRBD2|17
TGTGCCAGCAGCTTAGTACTAGCGGGGAGCTACACCGGGGAGCTGTTTTTT
CASSLVLAGSYTGELFF
>.|TRBJ2-1|TRBV9|.|14
TGTGCCAGCAGCGTTTCGACAGGACGCAGTGAGCAGTTCTTC
CASSVSTGRSEQFF
>.|TRBJ2-1|TRBV9|.|14
TGTGCCAGCAGCTTAAGTGGGGCTTACAATGAGCAGTTCTTC
CASSLSGAYNEQFF
>.|TRBJ1-1|TRBV9|.|17
TGTGCCAGCAGCCCAGGACCACCGGGGGTGTTGAACACTGAAGCTTTCTTT
CASSPGPPGVLNTEAFF
>.|TRBJ2-5|TRBV9|TRBD2|17
TGTGCCAGCAGCGTAGGGCCTAGCGGGGGGGTACAAGAGACCCAGTACTTC
CASSVGPSGGVQETQYF
>.|TRBJ2-2|TRBV27|.|15
TGTGCCAGCACCAAGGTCCTAGCGAAGGCCGGGGAGCTGTTTTTT
CASTKVLAKAGELFF
>.|TRBJ2-5|TRBV27|TRBD1|22
TGTGCCAGCAGTTCCGCACTGTATTCTCGGGATCAGGGGGTAGGGTCCCAAGAGACCCAGTACTTC
CASSSALYSRDQGVGSQETQYF
>.|TRBJ2-3|TRBV18|.|13
TGTGCCAGCTCACCCCTCCCCCCAGATACGCAGTATTTT
CASSPLPPDTQYF
>.|TRBJ2-3|TRBV29-1|.|13
TGCAGCGTCGAGCTGCTGACTGAAAATACGCAGTATTTT
CSVELLTENTQYF
>.|TRBJ2-3|TRBV2|TRBD2|15
TGTGCCAGCGTTCCTCGGCGGGGGGGCGGGGATACGCAGTATTTT
CASVPRRGGGDTQYF
>.|TRBJ2-2|TRBV19|.|15
TGTGCCAGTAGGATGGGGAAGGGGAGGACCGGGGAGCTGTTTTTT
CASRMGKGRTGELFF
>.|TRBJ2-6|TRBV28|TRBD1|20
TGTGCCAGCAGTTACCGGGACAGGACGTCAAAGTACGCTGGGGCCAACGTCCTGACTTTC
CASSYRDRTSKYAGANVLTF
>.|TRBJ1-2|TRBV4-3|.|15
TGCGCCAGCAGCCAACTTCTCAGGGGACGGGATGGCTACACCTTC
CASSQLLRGRDGYTF
>.|TRBJ1-1|TRBV7-9|.|14
TGTGCCAGCAGCTTAGCCCAGTCGAACACTGAAGCTTTCTTT
CASSLAQSNTEAFF
>.|TRBJ1-5|TRBV11-2|.|13
TGTGCCAGCAGCTTAGTAGGGAGTCAGCCCCAGCATTTT
CASSLVGSQPQHF
>.|TRBJ2-3|TRBV5-4|TRBD2|15
TGTGCCAGCAGCGGACTAGCGGGGGGCACAGATACGCAGTATTTT
CASSGLAGGTDTQYF
>.|TRBJ1-5|TRBV28|.|14
TGTGCCAGCAGTGCGGGCGCGGGGTTTCAGCCCCAGCATTTT
CASSAGAGFQPQHF
>.|TRBJ1-1|TRBV10-3|TRBD1|15
TGTGCCATCAGTGAGGGCCGGGACAGTAACACTGAAGCTTTCTTT
CAISEGRDSNTEAFF
>once|TRBJ1-5|TRBV4-1|.|18
TGCGCCAGCAGCCGAGAGGCCCGACAGGTATATAGCAATCAGCCCCAGCATTTT
CASSREARQVYSNQPQHF
>.|TRBJ2-1|TRBV6-4|TRBD2|15
TGTGCCAGCAGTAGAAGCGGGGGCCCCTACAATGAGCAGTTCTTC
CASSRSGGPYNEQFF
>once|TRBJ2-3|TRBV10-3|.|15
TGTGCCATCAGTGGGCGGGGAGCTCTTGGAGATACGCAGTATTTT
CAISGRGALGDTQYF
>.|TRBJ2-6|TRBV6-4|.|14
TGTGCCAGCAGCGCGATCTCTGGGGCCAACGTCCTGACTTTC
CASSAISGANVLTF
>once|TRBJ2-3|TRBV27|TRBD2|17
TGTGCCAGCAGTTCATCTCGACTAGCGGGGGGCCGCGATACGCAGTATTTT
CASSSSRLAGGRDTQYF
>.|TRBJ2-7|TRBV18|TRBD1|14
TGTGCCAGCTCACCCCGGGACAGGGTCTACGAGCAGTACTTC
CASSPRDRVYEQYF
>.|TRBJ2-1|TRBV9|.|15
TGTGCCAGCAGCGTAGAGCCAGGGGTCTACAATGAGCAGTTCTTC
CASSVEPGVYNEQFF
>.|TRBJ2-7|TRBV5-5|TRBD1|14
TGTGCCAGCAGCCGGAGACAGGGGGGCGACGAGCAGTACTTC
CASSRRQGGDEQYF
>.|TRBJ1-4|TRBV7-9|.|14
TGTGCCAGCAGCCCGACATTGACTAATGAAAAACTGTTTTTT
CASSPTLTNEKLFF
>.|TRBJ2-2|TRBV5-1|TRBD2|17
TGCGCCAGCAGCTTGGAGGCGGGGGGGCCCAACACCGGGGAGCTGTTTTTT
CASSLEAGGPNTGELFF
>once|TRBJ1-3|TRBV7-2|.|16
TGTGCCAGCAGCTTTCGTGGAGGGCCCACTGGAAACACCATATATTTT
CASSFRGGPTGNTIYF
>.|TRBJ2-7|TRBV19|TRBD2|14
TGTGCCAGTAGTATAGGAGCGGGGGAATACGAGCAGTACTTC
CASSIGAGEYEQYF
>few|TRBJ2-1|TRBV6-6|TRBD2|15
TGTGCCAGCAGTTACTCGTCTAGCGGGGGCAATGAGCAGTTCTTC
CASSYSSSGGNEQFF
>once|TRBJ2-1|TRBV18|TRBD1|17
TGTGCCAGCTCACCAAGGGGACAGGAGAATTTTTACAATGAGCAGTTCTTC
CASSPRGQENFYNEQFF
>.|TRBJ2-5|TRBV4-2|TRBD2|15
TGTGCCAGCAGCCAAGATCGGGGGGGCCAAGAGACCCAGTACTTC
CASSQDRGGQETQYF
>few|TRBJ1-1|TRBV27|.|14
TGTGCCAGCAGTAAGGCGGGGGATCGCACTGAAGCTTTCTTT
CASSKAGDRTEAFF
>.|TRBJ2-6|TRBV7-3|.|14
TGTGCCAGCAGCCGGGGAGATGGGGCCAACGTCCTGACTTTC
CASSRGDGANVLTF
>.|TRBJ1-5|TRBV2|.|15
TGTGCCAGCATGCGAGACAGGCTTAGCAATCAGCCCCAGCATTTT
CASMRDRLSNQPQHF